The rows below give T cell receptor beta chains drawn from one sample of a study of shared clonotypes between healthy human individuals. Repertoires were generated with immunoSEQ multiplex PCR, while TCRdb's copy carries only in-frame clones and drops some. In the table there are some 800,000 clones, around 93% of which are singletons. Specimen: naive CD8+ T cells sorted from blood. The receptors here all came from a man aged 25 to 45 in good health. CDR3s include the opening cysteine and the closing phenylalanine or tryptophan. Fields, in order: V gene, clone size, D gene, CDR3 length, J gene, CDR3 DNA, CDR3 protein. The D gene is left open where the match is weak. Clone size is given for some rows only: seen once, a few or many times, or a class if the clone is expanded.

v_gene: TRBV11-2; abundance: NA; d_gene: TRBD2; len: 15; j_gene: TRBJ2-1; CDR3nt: TGTGCCAGCAGCTCATGGACTAGCGGGTACAATGAGCAGTTCTTC; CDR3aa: CASSSWTSGYNEQFF
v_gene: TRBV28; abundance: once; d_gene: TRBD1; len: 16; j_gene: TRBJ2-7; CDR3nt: TGTGCCAGCAGTCCGATGGACAGGGTGGGGTCCTACGAGCAGTACTTC; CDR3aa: CASSPMDRVGSYEQYF
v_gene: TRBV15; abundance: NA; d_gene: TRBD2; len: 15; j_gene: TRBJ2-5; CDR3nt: TGTGCCACCAGCAGAGATCGAGGCGGGGGAGAGACCCAGTACTTC; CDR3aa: CATSRDRGGGETQYF
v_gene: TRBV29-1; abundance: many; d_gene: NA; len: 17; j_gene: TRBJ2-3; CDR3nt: TGCAGCGTTGACTCTTTCGGGGCGGGGGCGCCGGCAGATACGCAGTATTTT; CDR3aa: CSVDSFGAGAPADTQYF
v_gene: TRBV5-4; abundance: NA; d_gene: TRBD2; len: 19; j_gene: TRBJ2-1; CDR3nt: TGTGCCAGCAGCCGAACCCCGGGACTAGCGAAGGTGGGGGACAATGAGCAGTTCTTC; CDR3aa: CASSRTPGLAKVGDNEQFF
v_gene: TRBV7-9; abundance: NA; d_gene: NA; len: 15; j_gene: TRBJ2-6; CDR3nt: TGTGCCAGCAGCTTTGAAGAGTTTGGGGCCAACGTCCTGACTTTC; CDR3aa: CASSFEEFGANVLTF
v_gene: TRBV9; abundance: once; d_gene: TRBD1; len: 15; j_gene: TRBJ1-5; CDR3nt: TGTGCCAGCAGCACGTCGGACAGGGGGAATCAGCCCCAGCATTTT; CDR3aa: CASSTSDRGNQPQHF
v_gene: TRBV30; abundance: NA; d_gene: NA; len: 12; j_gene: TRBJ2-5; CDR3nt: TGTGCCTGGAGTGTATATCGGGAGACCCAGTACTTC; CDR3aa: CAWSVYRETQYF
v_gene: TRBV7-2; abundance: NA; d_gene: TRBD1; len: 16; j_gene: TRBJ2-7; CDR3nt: TGTGCCAGCGCCCCCAACGTGGGGCAGGGGGCGGGTGAGCAGTACTTC; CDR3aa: CASAPNVGQGAGEQYF
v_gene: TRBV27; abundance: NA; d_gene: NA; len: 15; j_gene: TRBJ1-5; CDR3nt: TGTGCCAGCAGCCCCCGGGGGGGTGACAATCAGCCCCAGCATTTT; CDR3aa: CASSPRGGDNQPQHF
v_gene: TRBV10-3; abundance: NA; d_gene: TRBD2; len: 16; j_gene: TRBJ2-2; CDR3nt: TGTGCCATCAGTGAGGTACTAGCGGGAGACACCGGGGAGCTGTTTTTT; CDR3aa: CAISEVLAGDTGELFF
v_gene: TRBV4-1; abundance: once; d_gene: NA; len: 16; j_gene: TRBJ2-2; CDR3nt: TGCGCCAGCAGCCAATATTATGACTCCCAGACCGGGGAGCTGTTTTTT; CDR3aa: CASSQYYDSQTGELFF
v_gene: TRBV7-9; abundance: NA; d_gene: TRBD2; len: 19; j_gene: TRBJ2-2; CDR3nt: TGTGCCAGCAGCGCGACTAGCGGGAGATACCGTGAGGACACCGGGGAGCTGTTTTTT; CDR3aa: CASSATSGRYREDTGELFF
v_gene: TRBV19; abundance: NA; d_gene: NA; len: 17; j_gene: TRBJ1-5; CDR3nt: TGTGCCAGTAGTATAGTCTTTCGGGGTGCGGGCAATCAGCCCCAGCATTTT; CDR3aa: CASSIVFRGAGNQPQHF
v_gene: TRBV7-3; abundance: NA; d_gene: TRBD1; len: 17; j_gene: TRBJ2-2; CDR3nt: TGTGCCAGCAGCCCTATGGCGGGGACAGGGGCCACCGGGGAGCTGTTTTTT; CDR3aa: CASSPMAGTGATGELFF
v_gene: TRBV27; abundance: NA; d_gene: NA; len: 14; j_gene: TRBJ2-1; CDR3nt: TGTGCCAGCAGTTTCTTCGGGGACTACAATGAGCAGTTCTTC; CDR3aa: CASSFFGDYNEQFF
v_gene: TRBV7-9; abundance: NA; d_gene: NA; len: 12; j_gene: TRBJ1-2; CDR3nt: TGTGCCAGCAGCTTTATACAGGATGGCTACACCTTC; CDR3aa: CASSFIQDGYTF
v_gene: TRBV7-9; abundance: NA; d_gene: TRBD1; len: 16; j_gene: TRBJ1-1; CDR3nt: TGTGCCAGCAGCATACGGACAGGGGCCGAAAACACTGAAGCTTTCTTT; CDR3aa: CASSIRTGAENTEAFF
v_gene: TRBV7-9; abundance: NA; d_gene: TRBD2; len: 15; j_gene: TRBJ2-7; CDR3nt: TGTGCCAGCAGCTTAACGGCTAGCGGGGGTTACGAGCAGTACTTC; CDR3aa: CASSLTASGGYEQYF
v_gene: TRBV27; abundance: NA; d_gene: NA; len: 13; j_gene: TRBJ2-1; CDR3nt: TGTGCCAGCAGTTTCGGACTATACAATGAGCAGTTCTTC; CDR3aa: CASSFGLYNEQFF
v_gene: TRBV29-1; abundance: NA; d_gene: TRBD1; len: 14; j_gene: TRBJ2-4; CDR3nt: TGCAGCGTTTTGAACCGGGACAGAGGAAACATTCAGTACTTC; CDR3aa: CSVLNRDRGNIQYF
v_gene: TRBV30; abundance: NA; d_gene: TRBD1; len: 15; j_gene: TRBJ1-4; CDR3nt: TGTGCCTGGAGTGTCGGACAGGGGGTTGTCGAAAAACTGTTTTTT; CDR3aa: CAWSVGQGVVEKLFF
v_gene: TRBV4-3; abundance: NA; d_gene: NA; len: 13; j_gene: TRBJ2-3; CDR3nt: TGCGCCAGCAGCCAAGGATGGGTTAGTACGCAGTATTTT; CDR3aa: CASSQGWVSTQYF
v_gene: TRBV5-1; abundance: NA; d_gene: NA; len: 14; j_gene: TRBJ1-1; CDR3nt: TGCGCCAGCAGCTTGGCCGGGGCGGGAACTGAAGCTTTCTTT; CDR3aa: CASSLAGAGTEAFF
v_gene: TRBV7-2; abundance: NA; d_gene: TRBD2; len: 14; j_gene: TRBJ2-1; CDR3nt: TGTGCCAGCAGCCCCAGCGGGAACGGGAATGAGCAGTTCTTC; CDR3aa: CASSPSGNGNEQFF
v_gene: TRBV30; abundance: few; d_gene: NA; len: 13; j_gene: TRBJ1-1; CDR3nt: TGTGCCTGGGGGAGCGAAGGGGTAACTGAAGCTTTCTTT; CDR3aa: CAWGSEGVTEAFF
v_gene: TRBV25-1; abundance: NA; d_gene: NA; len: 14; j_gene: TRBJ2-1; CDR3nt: TGTGCCAGCAGTGAATCTTGGCAGGACAATGAGCAGTTCTTC; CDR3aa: CASSESWQDNEQFF
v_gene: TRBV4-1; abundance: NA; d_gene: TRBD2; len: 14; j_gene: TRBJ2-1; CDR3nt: TGCGCCAGCAGCCATGGACTAGCGGAAGGGTGGCAGTTCTTC; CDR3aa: CASSHGLAEGWQFF
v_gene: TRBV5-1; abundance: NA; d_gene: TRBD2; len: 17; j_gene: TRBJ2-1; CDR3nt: TGCGCCAGCAGCTTGGGACTAGCGGGAAATACCTACAATGAGCAGTTCTTC; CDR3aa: CASSLGLAGNTYNEQFF
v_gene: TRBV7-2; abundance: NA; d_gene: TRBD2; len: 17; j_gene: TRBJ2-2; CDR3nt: TGTGCCAGCAGCTTGCCCCGGACTAGCGGTCCCACCGGGGAGCTGTTTTTT; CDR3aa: CASSLPRTSGPTGELFF
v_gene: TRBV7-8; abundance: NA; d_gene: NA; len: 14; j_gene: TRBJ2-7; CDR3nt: TGTGCCAGCAGCTTAGTGGGACTTTCCTACGAGCAGTACTTC; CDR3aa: CASSLVGLSYEQYF
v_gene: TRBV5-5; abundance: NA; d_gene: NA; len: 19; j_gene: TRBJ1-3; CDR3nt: TGTGCCAGCAGCTTACGGAGCCCCTCCTCCGGGACATCTGGAAACACCATATATTTT; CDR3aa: CASSLRSPSSGTSGNTIYF
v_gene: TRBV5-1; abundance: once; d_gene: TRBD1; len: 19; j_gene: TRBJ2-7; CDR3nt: TGCGCCAGCAGCCAAGAGGGACAGGGGATTTGGGATAGGTCCTACGAGCAGTACTTC; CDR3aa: CASSQEGQGIWDRSYEQYF
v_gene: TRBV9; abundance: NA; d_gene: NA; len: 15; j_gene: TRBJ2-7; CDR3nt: TGTGCCAGCAGCACTAGTGCGGGTCAGAGCTACGAGCAGTACTTC; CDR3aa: CASSTSAGQSYEQYF
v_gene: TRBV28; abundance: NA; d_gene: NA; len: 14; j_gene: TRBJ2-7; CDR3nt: TGTGCCAGCAGTTTATCCCTACTAGGGGTCGAGCAGTACTTC; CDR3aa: CASSLSLLGVEQYF
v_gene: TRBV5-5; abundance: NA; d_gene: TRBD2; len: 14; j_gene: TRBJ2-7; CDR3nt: TGTGCCAGCAGCCCCAGCGGGAGAACGTACGAGCAGTACTTC; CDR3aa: CASSPSGRTYEQYF
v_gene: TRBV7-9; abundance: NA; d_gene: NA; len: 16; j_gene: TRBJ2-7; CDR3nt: TGTGCCAGCAGCTTAACCCAAACCAGGGAGTCCTACGAGCAGTACTTC; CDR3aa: CASSLTQTRESYEQYF
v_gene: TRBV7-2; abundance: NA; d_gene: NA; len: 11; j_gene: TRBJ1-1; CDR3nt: TGTGCCAGCAGCCCAGGGCGGGGAGCTTTCTTT; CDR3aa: CASSPGRGAFF
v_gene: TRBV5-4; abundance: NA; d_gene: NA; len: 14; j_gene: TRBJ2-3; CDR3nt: TGTGCCAGCTCAGCAGTCCAGGGTTGGGATACGCAGTATTTT; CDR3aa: CASSAVQGWDTQYF
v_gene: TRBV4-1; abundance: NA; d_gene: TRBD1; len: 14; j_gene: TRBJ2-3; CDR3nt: TGCGCCAGCAGCGGGACAGGGGGAACAGATACGCAGTATTTT; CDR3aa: CASSGTGGTDTQYF
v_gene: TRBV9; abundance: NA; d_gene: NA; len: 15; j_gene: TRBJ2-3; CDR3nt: TGTGCCAGCAGCGTAGGGCTAGCTGGCACAGATACGCAGTATTTT; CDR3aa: CASSVGLAGTDTQYF
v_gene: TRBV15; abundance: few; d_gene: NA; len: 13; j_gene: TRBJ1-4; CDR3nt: TGTGCCACCGCAGGGGTGGCTAATGAAAAACTGTTTTTT; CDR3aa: CATAGVANEKLFF
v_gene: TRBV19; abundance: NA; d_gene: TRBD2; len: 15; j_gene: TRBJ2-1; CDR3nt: TGTGCCAGTAGTAATCCGGGACTAGCGGACAATGAGCAGTTCTTC; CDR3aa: CASSNPGLADNEQFF
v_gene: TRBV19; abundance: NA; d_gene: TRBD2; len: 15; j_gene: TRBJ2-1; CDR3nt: TGTGCCAGTAGTATCTCTAGCGGGCGGTCGGGTGAGCAGTTCTTC; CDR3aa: CASSISSGRSGEQFF
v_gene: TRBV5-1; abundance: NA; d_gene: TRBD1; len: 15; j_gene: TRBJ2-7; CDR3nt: TGCGCCAGCAACCCCTTTCAGGGGGCACACTACGAGCAGTACTTC; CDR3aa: CASNPFQGAHYEQYF
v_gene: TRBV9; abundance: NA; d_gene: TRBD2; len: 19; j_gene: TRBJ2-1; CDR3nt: TGTGCCAGCAGCCCCAGCGACTCTATTCTAGCGGGAGTGCACAATGAGCAGTTCTTC; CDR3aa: CASSPSDSILAGVHNEQFF